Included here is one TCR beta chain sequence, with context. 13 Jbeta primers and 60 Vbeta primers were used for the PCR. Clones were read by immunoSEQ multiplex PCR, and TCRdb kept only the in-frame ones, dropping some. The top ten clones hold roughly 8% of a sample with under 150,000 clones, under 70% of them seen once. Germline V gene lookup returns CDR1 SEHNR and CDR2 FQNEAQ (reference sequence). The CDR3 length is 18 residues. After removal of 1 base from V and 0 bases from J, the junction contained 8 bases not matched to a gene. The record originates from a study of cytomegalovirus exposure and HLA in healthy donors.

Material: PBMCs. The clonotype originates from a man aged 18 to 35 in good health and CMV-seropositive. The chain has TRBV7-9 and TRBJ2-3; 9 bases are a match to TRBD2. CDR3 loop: CASSLGAGGPSSTDTQYF. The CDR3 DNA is TGTGCCAGCAGCTTAGGGGCGGGGGGGCCCTCTAGCACAGATACGCAGTATTTT.